This T cell receptor beta chain was found in a study of T-cell reconstitution after alpha-beta-depleted transplantation in children. For TCRbeta, the library was prepared with unique molecular identifiers. MiXCR, run by TCRdb on the PCR reads, gives a single entry per CDR3 protein. The sample lists roughly 500,000 distinct CDR3 sequences; approximately 12% were seen once. In germline, CDR1 is DFQATT, CDR2 SNEGSKA (reference sequence). The CDR3 runs to 16 residues. The J segment lost 7 bases and the V segment lost 6 bases, leaving 18 bases of the junction unmatched. The rearrangement uses TRBV20-1 and TRBJ2-1; 7 bases are shared with TRBD2. Sequenced here: PBMCs from the stem cell graft donor, sampled from the stem cell graft. This sequence originates from a human donor who donated a stem cell graft to a child with combined immunodeficiency. In DNA, the CDR3 is TGCAGTGCGGGTACACACTCTGCGGGAGTCGGTAATGAGCAGTTCTTC. Its protein is CSAGTHSAGVGNEQFF.